Detailed here is one T cell receptor beta chain. The antigen is unknown. This entry belongs to a study of T cell repertoires in cytomegalovirus infection. Points from the study as a whole: Clonotypes of TCR beta that were HLA-C-restricted and CMV-specific dominated the ex vivo response.

Trimming at V came to 4 bases and at J to 11 bases, leaving 13 bases not matched to a gene. The germline V gene has CDR1 MDHEN and CDR2 SYDVKM. The CDR3 runs to 15 residues. TCRdb independently ran MiXCR on the reads; one entry per CDR3 protein. Of about 490,000 distinct CDR3 sequences listed, more than 25% are singletons. The clonotype comes from a human donor in good health (CMV status not recorded). Some clones in this sample may be carry-over from other donors' samples. Sequenced sample: PBMCs. J is TRBJ1-5 and V is TRBV28; TRBD1 agrees at 8 bases. DNA of the CDR3: TGTGCCAGCAGTTCAGGGGGCGCGGGAGTTTTAGCCCAGCATTTT. Amino acids: CASSSGGAGVLAQHF.